This T cell receptor beta chain was observed in a study of neurological immune-mediated disorders. Study-level results: Among 34 multiple sclerosis patients, phylogenetic grouping put the repertoires of 18 into a single related-CDR3 cluster, a possible signature.

This clonotype has a handful of counts. Its antigen remains unidentified. Germline-derived CDR1 and CDR2 are SGHAT and FQNNGV. The CDR3 runs to 14 residues. V was shortened by 2 bases and J by 2 bases, with 9 bases between the two germline ends. Synthesis of cDNA was performed by 5'RACE using 10-nucleotide random UMIs. MiXCR, run by TCRdb on the 5' RACE reads, gives a single entry per CDR3 protein. This table holds 95,000 to 150,000 distinct CDR3 sequences, roughly 3.2% found once. Specimen: PBMCs. This receptor was taken from a woman aged 25 to 39 with multiple sclerosis. This chain joins TRBV11-2 and TRBJ1-2; D unresolved. CDR3 nucleotides: TGTGCCAGCAGCTTATCGCAGATGAACTATGGCTACACCTTC. This sequence encodes CASSLSQMNYGYTF. Full variable domain (remainder filled in from reference TRBV11-2 and TRBJ1-2): EAGVAQSPRYKIIEKRQSVAFWCNPISGHATLYWYQQILGQGPKLLIQFQNNGVVDDSQLPKDRFSAERLKGVDSTLKIQPAKLEDSAVYLCASSLSQMNYGYTFGSGTRLTVV.